The rows below give T cell receptor beta chains drawn from one sample of a study of blood T cell repertoires in COVID-19. Data came from immunoSEQ multiplex PCR; TCRdb stores just in-frame clones and leaves some out. The sample has 120,000 to 150,000 clones, 88% seen once; the top ten hold roughly 2%. Material: peripheral blood. The receptors were sampled from a human donor in a cohort sampled during active COVID-19. CDR3s include the opening cysteine and the closing phenylalanine or tryptophan. D genes are given only for firm matches. Where a row states a size, it is once, few, many or the class of an expanded clone; other rows omit it.

V,J,size,D,CDR3,DNA
TRBV7-8,TRBJ2-7,NA,NA,CASSLGRAFYEQYF,TGTGCCAGCAGCTTGGGCAGGGCTTTTTACGAGCAGTACTTC
TRBV5-1,TRBJ1-1,NA,TRBD1,CASSLAVTGPGEAFF,TGCGCCAGCAGCTTGGCAGTGACAGGGCCCGGTGAAGCTTTCTTT
TRBV7-3,TRBJ2-1,once,TRBD2,CASSFSGSVGNEQFF,TGTGCCAGCAGCTTTAGCGGGAGTGTTGGTAATGAGCAGTTCTTC
TRBV3-1/TRBV3-2,TRBJ2-4,once,TRBD1,CASSQDARGQNIQYF,TGTGCCAGCAGCCAAGATGCAAGGGGGCAAAACATTCAGTACTTC
TRBV9,TRBJ2-1,NA,TRBD2,CASSVTSGGASEQFF,TGTGCCAGCAGCGTAACTAGCGGGGGGGCCAGTGAGCAGTTCTTC
TRBV5-4,TRBJ1-5,NA,NA,CASSIDKDQPQHF,TGTGCCAGCAGCATCGACAAGGATCAGCCCCAGCATTTT
TRBV18,TRBJ1-1,NA,NA,CASSQTAGIRTEAFF,TGTGCCAGCTCACAAACAGCAGGGATTAGGACTGAAGCTTTCTTT
TRBV5-1,TRBJ2-7,NA,NA,CASSFSERWRGSYEQYF,TGCGCCAGCAGCTTCTCCGAGCGATGGCGAGGATCCTACGAGCAGTACTTC
TRBV20-1,TRBJ2-5,NA,TRBD2,CSASVSGDRETQYF,TGCAGTGCTAGTGTTAGCGGGGATAGAGAGACCCAGTACTTC
TRBV19,TRBJ1-1,NA,TRBD1,CASTNSLGTGNTEAFF,TGTGCCAGTACCAATTCATTAGGGACAGGGAACACTGAAGCTTTCTTT
TRBV28,TRBJ1-2,NA,TRBD1,CASPDRAGYGYTF,TGTGCCAGCCCCGACAGGGCCGGCTATGGCTACACCTTC
TRBV24-1,TRBJ1-1,NA,TRBD1,CATRRGTGGGEAFF,TGTGCCACCAGGAGGGGGACAGGGGGCGGTGAAGCTTTCTTT